This TCR beta chain appears in the sequencing data of a study of shared clonotypes between healthy human individuals. Looking at the study overall: The people who gave samples were a couple of women and a few men aged 18 to 49.

Naive-designated CD8 cells lacked CD45RO, were positively enriched for CCR7, and omitted terminally differentiated effector memory CD45RA+ cells. The CDR3 extends over 14 amino acids. The ends were cut back, 4 bases at V and 2 bases at J, with 11 bases in the middle. Germline CDR1 is SEHNR and CDR2 is FQNEAQ (reference sequence). Study findings and constraints: Apart from blood, nothing was sampled; tissue repertoires likely differ. Some clonotypes were shared by all four sorted-subset donors, while others were not shared. The non-shared ones had lower generation probabilities than the shared ones.

An assay was performed, and its level was deep. Sequencing was performed with immunoSEQ multiplex PCR; in TCRdb, only in-frame clones are kept and a portion is missing. The repertoire holds about 2 million clones, with about 94% as singletons. To note about this clone: Its antigen is currently unknown.

The V call is TRBV7-9, the J call TRBJ2-5; D unresolved. The sequenced sample consisted of naive CD8+ T cells sorted from blood. The receptor's source is a young man in good health. CDR3 nucleotides: TGTGCCAGCAGCTCCTCTCAGCTACAAGAGACCCAGTACTTC. Its protein product is CASSSSQLQETQYF.